One T cell receptor beta chain is described in this entry. There is no known antigen for this receptor. No quality values exist for individual bases; no much larger clone is one base distant. This sample is part of a study of Ad26.COV2.S vaccination and SARS-CoV-2 variants (dated by TCRdb to the early 2020s). For the study in its entirety: Donors in the vaccine arm were drawn from COV1001, a multicentre, randomized, double-blind, placebo-controlled phase I-IIa trial testing Ad26.COV2.S in healthy adults. Dosing of Ad26.COV2.S was intramuscular, at either 5x10^10 or 1x10^11 viral particles, delivered as one shot or as two shots spaced 56 days apart. TCRbeta repertoire sequencing was used to assess the specificity and breadth of SARS-CoV-2-reactive T cell receptors after Ad26.COV2.S vaccination. The TCR-sequenced set comprised around 30 samples: 19 Ad26.COV2.S vaccine recipients, 5 placebo recipients and 8 SARS-CoV-2 convalescent individuals. Trial participants were randomized into five groups of five, in which low-dose or high-dose Ad26.COV2.S was given once or twice, or placebo was given on both occasions. Throughout the experiments and outcome assessment, investigators stayed blinded to trial group allocation.

The immunoSEQ Assay was used to sequence TCRbeta CDR3 regions. After extraction, genomic DNA underwent amplification by bias-controlled multiplex PCR, followed by high-throughput sequencing. Processing in the source paper ran as follows. To quantify the absolute abundance of each unique TCRbeta CDR3 region, sequences were collapsed and filtered. T cell fraction was estimated by normalizing TCRbeta template counts to usable DNA, with usable DNA measured through amplification of reference genes found in all nucleated cells. Repertoire TCRs were annotated as SARS-CoV-2-specific by exact matching of V gene, CDR3 amino acid sequence and J gene to a known reactive TCR set. MIRA supplied the reference SARS-CoV-2 TCR set, which was filtered for enrichment in COVID-19-positive ImmuneCODE repertoires so that public or cross-reactive TCRs were removed. Drawing on the MIRA antigens, annotated TCRs were analysed further at the level of specific ORF or position within ORF. Depth was the summed frequency of annotated unique rearrangements, while breadth was defined as annotated unique rearrangements over total unique productive rearrangements. Group comparisons of TCR breadth used two-sided Wilcoxon rank-sum tests. The table comes from immuneACCESS by way of TCRdb, which keeps in-frame sequences with V and J called. Part of the clones is missing from these tables; in studies checked, under half for an unresolved V gene and the rest for unknown reasons. V, J and clone size derive from that table, while D and trimming were established from the DNA sequence. The sample records hundreds of thousands of clones, 80% to 95% of which are singletons. Around 1.7% of the sample comes from the top ten.

In light of the paper, this sample's treatment or condition label describes: some 20 received Ad26.COV2.S at low or high dose, single or two shots; about five received placebo; per-sample allocation not given. For vaccine and placebo recipients, the sequenced repertoires came from samples collected on day 63 after the first injection. Between 29 July and 7 August 2020, Cohort 1b enrolled around 25 adults aged 18-55 years at one site in Boston, USA. Ad26.COV2.S consisted of a replication-incompetent adenovirus type 26 vector by which a prefusion-stabilized SARS-CoV-2 spike protein from the original Wuhan strain was expressed. Study-wide conclusions, independent of this receptor: After vaccination, substantial breadth of spike-specific CD8+ and CD4+ T cell responses was reported. Non-spike TCR breadth was comparable between vaccine and placebo recipients, consistent with the vaccine containing only spike. The study was not powered to compare responses between vaccine doses or regimens. Ad26.COV2.S recipients had higher spike-specific TCR breadth than placebo recipients (P = 0.0014). According to the authors, total T cell responses may have been underestimated by the TCR breadth and depth analyses.

CDR1 and CDR2 (SNHLY, FYNNEI) derive from the germline V gene. The CDR3 sequence holds 17 residues, the cysteine and phenylalanine included. Here the CDR3 DNA is all that survives: 51 bases in frame from base 1. Germline trimming: 0 bases from V, 3 bases from J; junction bases outside gene matches: 5. The receptor was isolated from a person between 18 and 59 years old who received the Ad26.COV2.S COVID-19 vaccine or a placebo. The chain is made from TRBV2 and TRBJ2-2; a stretch of 9 junction bases matches TRBD2. The sequenced sample was peripheral blood, obtained in a trial of Ad26.COV2.S vaccine versus placebo. The CDR3 protein is CASSEAQTSGDTGELFF. The nucleotide sequence reads as follows: TGTGCCAGCAGTGAAGCGCAGACTAGCGGTGACACCGGGGAGCTGTTTTTT.